A single sample is the source of the 28 T cell receptor beta chains below, sequenced in a study. TCRdb reanalysed the 5' RACE reads using MiXCR and keeps one entry per CDR3 protein. This table has 50,000 to 75,000 distinct CDR3 sequences, around a fifth appearing once. Sequencing was performed on memory CD4+ T cells sorted from a lymph node. Subset described: memory CD4+ T cells, CD4+CD45RO+CD25-. The receptor set was obtained from a female donor with breast cancer.

This clonotype was seen a few times. This chain uses TRBV4-3 with TRBJ2-3; perhaps TRBD1 as D (6 bases). The V gene lost 1 base and the J gene lost 4 bases, with 15 bases spanning the gap. Germline lookup yields CDR1 LGHNA and CDR2 YSLEER. This CDR3 spans 16 amino acids. CDR3 loop: CASSQVSQGGADTQYF. For the CDR3, the DNA is TGCGCCAGCAGCCAAGTTTCACAGGGTGGGGCAGATACGCAGTATTTT.

Only a few counts were recorded for this clonotype. This sequence joins TRBV6-5 and TRBJ1-2; D is undetermined. V was pared by 2 bases and J by 8 bases, with 18 bases between. This CDR3 is 15 amino acids long. Germline values: CDR1 MNHEY, CDR2 SVGAGI. DNA of the CDR3: TGTGCCAGCAGTTACCAAGTCCCGGGTTCTGAGGGCTACACCTTC. Protein product: CASSYQVPGSEGYTF.

The chain uses TRBV7-2 and TRBJ2-1, with D unclear. The CDR3 is made up of 14 amino acids. V was clipped by 2 bases and J by 3 bases, with 8 bases between them. The V gene's germline CDR1 is SGHTA and CDR2 FQGNSA. The CDR3: CASSLLQVYNEQFF. CDR3 DNA: TGTGCCAGCAGCTTACTACAAGTCTACAATGAGCAGTTCTTC. Variable domain in full (rest from reference TRBV7-2 and TRBJ2-1): GAGVSQSPSNKVTEKGKDVELRCDPISGHTALYWYRQSLGQGLEFLIYFQGNSAPDKSGLPSDRFSAERTGGSVSTLTIQRTQQEDSAVYLCASSLLQVYNEQFFGPGTRLTVL.

This clonotype was detected a few times. The V and J genes are TRBV5-6 and TRBJ1-1, with D unresolved. The germline CDR1 and CDR2 sequences are SGHDT and YYEEEE. V was clipped by 0 bases and J by 1 base, with 7 bases between them. CDR3 length equals 14 residues. The CDR3 nucleotides read TGTGCCAGCAGCTTGGGGGTTCAGAACACTGAAGCTTTCTTT. Its translation: CASSLGVQNTEAFF. Based on the CDR3 plus reference TRBV5-6 and TRBJ1-1, the full variable domain is DAGVTQSPTHLIKTRGQQVTLRCSPKSGHDTVSWYQQALGQGPQFIFQYYEEEERQRGNFPDRFSGHQFPNYSSELNVNALLLGDSALYLCASSLGVQNTEAFFGQGTRLTVV.

With regard to this clonotype: A much bigger clone sits one base away, suggesting this may be a read error. This chain joins TRBV7-6 and TRBJ2-1, with unresolved D. CDR1 and CDR2 (germline): SGHVS, FNYEAQ. V was trimmed by 2 bases and J by 12 bases, leaving 11 bases between them. This CDR3 contains 12 residues. The CDR3 is CASSLSTEVQFF. The CDR3 coding sequence is TGTGCCAGCAGCTTAAGCACGGAAGTGCAGTTCTTC. Supplemented by reference TRBV7-6 and TRBJ2-1, the full variable domain reads GAGVSQSPRYKVTKRGQDVALRCDPISGHVSLYWYRQALGQGPEFLTYFNYEAQQDKSGLPNDRFSAERPEGSISTLTIQRTEQRDSAMYRCASSLSTEVQFFGPGTRLTVL.

The table lists this clonotype with a few counts. The V gene is TRBV5-4, the J gene TRBJ2-3; D is unresolved. The CDR3 has 13 amino acids. With 4 bases removed from V and 5 bases from J, the gap between germline ends came to 11 bases. CDR1 and CDR2 from the germline V gene are SGHNT and YYREEE (reference sequence). The CDR3 nucleotides are TGTGCCAGCAGCCCTGACCTCAAAGATACGCAGTATTTT. It is translated as CASSPDLKDTQYF.

The table lists this clonotype with a few counts. The V gene is TRBV5-4, the J gene TRBJ2-1; 9 bases map to TRBD2. The junction had 3 bases not matched to a gene; V was cut back by 0 bases and J by 5 bases. Germline CDR1 and CDR2: SGHNT and YYREEE (reference sequence). This CDR3 region has 15 residues. The CDR3 DNA sequence: TGTGCCAGCAGCTTGGGGACTAGCGTAAACAATGAGCAGTTCTTC. This gives the protein CASSLGTSVNNEQFF.

Points on this clonotype: A read error may explain this, as a much larger clone is one base away. The V gene is TRBV20-1, the J gene TRBJ2-1; no reliable D call. This CDR3 has 12 residues. Germline CDR1 DFQATT, CDR2 SNEGSKA (reference sequence). Trimming cost V 4 bases and J 4 bases, with 8 bases left between them. The CDR3 bases are TGCAGTGCTATCAGGAGATACAATGAGCAGTTCTTC. This gives the protein CSAIRRYNEQFF.

To note about this clonotype: The junction does not match germline at one end; this may be a read error. The rearrangement uses TRBV6-2 or TRBV6-3 and TRBJ2-7; the D is unclear. CDR1 MNHEY and CDR2 SVGEGT come from the germline V gene. The CDR3 loop spans 11 amino acids. CDR3 in DNA: TGTGCCGGCAGTGACGACTACGAGCAGTACTTC. It codes for CAGSDDYEQYF.

A remark on this clonotype: One end of the junction is discordant with germline, which a read error may explain. The rearrangement links TRBV5-6 to TRBJ2-3; possible D gene TRBD1, 7 bases. CDR3 length: 15 amino acids. Germline lookup yields CDR1 SGHDT and CDR2 YYEEEE. CDR3 bases: TGTGCCAGCAGCCCCGTTTCAGGGGGGACAGATAAGCAGTATTTT. This codes for CASSPVSGGTDKQYF.

On this clonotype: A read error may explain this, as a much larger clone is one base away. The chain is built from TRBV29-1 and TRBJ1-1; D gene unclear. Germline V gene data show CDR1 as SQVTM and CDR2 as ANQGSEA. CDR3 length equals 13 residues. CDR3 sequence: CSVGRVSGTEAYF. In DNA, the CDR3 is TGCAGCGTTGGGAGGGTCTCGGGCACTGAAGCTTACTTT.

This clonotype was found many times. The rearrangement uses TRBV12-3 or TRBV12-4 and TRBJ1-1; D unresolved. The CDR3 sequence is 9 residues long. V was clipped by 7 bases and J by 8 bases, with 5 bases between them. DNA of the CDR3: TGTGCCAGCACTCCCGAAGCTTTCTTT. It yields the protein CASTPEAFF.

The chain carries TRBV11-3 and TRBJ2-7, with D hard to call. Germline CDR1 SGHNT, CDR2 YENEEA. V lost 3 bases and J 3 bases, leaving 12 bases between the germline ends. The length of the CDR3 is 14 residues. CDR3 in amino acids: CASSLGLRNYEQYF. CDR3 in DNA: TGTGCCAGCAGCTTGGGTCTGCGGAACTACGAGCAGTACTTC. Supplemented by reference TRBV11-3 and TRBJ2-7, the full variable domain reads EAGVVQSPRYKIIEKKQPVAFWCNPISGHNTLYWYLQNLGQGPELLIRYENEEAVDDSQLPKDRFSAERLKGVDSTLKIQPAELGDSAVYLCASSLGLRNYEQYFGPGTRLTVT.

This clonotype was counted between two and nine times. The chain couples TRBV4-1 to TRBJ2-1, with a weak D call TRBD1 (6 bases). V was pared by 6 bases and J by 1 base, with 13 bases between. CDR1 and CDR2 (germline): MGHRA, YSYEKL. The CDR3 contains 15 residues. The CDR3 loop reads CASRSGTSSYNEQFF. The CDR3 DNA reads TGCGCCAGCAGGTCGGGGACAAGTTCCTACAATGAGCAGTTCTTC.

This sequence joins TRBV5-5 and TRBJ1-5; D unresolved. The ends were cut back, 0 bases at V and 9 bases at J, with 10 bases in the middle. The CDR3 covers 13 residues. Germline loops: CDR1 SGHKS, CDR2 YYEKEE (reference sequence). CDR3 DNA sequence: TGTGCCAGCAGCTTGGGACCGTTCCCGCCCCAGCATTTT. This codes for CASSLGPFPPQHF. The whole variable domain, remainder taken from reference TRBV5-5 and TRBJ1-5, is DAGVTQSPTHLIKTRGQQVTLRCSPISGHKSVSWYQQVLGQGPQFIFQYYEKEERGRGNFPDRFSARQFPNYSSELNVNALLLGDSALYLCASSLGPFPPQHFGDGTRLSIL.

At least ten counts were recorded for this clonotype. The chain uses TRBV20-1 and TRBJ1-1; perhaps TRBD1 as D (5 bases). The CDR3 totals 15 residues. Germline-derived CDR1 and CDR2 are DFQATT and SNEGSKA (reference sequence). The V gene lost 2 bases and the J gene lost 2 bases, with 15 bases spanning the gap. The chain's CDR3 is CSARIASRENTEAFF. The CDR3 nucleotides are TGCAGTGCTAGAATAGCTAGCAGGGAAAACACTGAAGCTTTCTTT.

This clonotype was seen a handful of times. The chain employs TRBV20-1 and TRBJ1-2, with 9 bases lining up with TRBD1. Trimming at V came to 1 base and at J to 3 bases, leaving 3 bases not matched to a gene. Germline V gene sequence: CDR1 DFQATT, CDR2 SNEGSKA (reference sequence). This CDR3 has 14 residues. In DNA, the CDR3 is TGCAGTGCTAGAGGGACAGGGGCCGACTATGGCTACACCTTC. Protein: CSARGTGADYGYTF.

This clonotype was seen a handful of times. The chain uses TRBV28 and TRBJ1-4; 10 bases match TRBD1. The V and J ends lost 5 bases and 9 bases, in that order; junction bases with no gene match: 12. Germline CDR1 is MDHEN and CDR2 is SYDVKM. CDR3 length: 16 amino acids. The CDR3 nucleotides are TGTGCCAGCAGTCCACCCCGGACAGGGGGATATAAAAAACTGTTTTTT. It encodes CASSPPRTGGYKKLFF.

The rearrangement uses TRBV7-2 and TRBJ2-4, with D perhaps being TRBD1 or TRBD2 (5 bases each). Per germline, CDR1 SGHTA and CDR2 FQGNSA. The CDR3 is 15 residues long. V was pared by 1 base and J by 6 bases, with 13 bases between. The CDR3 region is CASSLGGGRVNIQYF. CDR3 DNA sequence: TGTGCCAGCAGCTTAGGAGGAGGCAGGGTAAACATTCAGTACTTC.

On this clonotype: Because it lacks the conserved phenylalanine or tryptophan at the end, this CDR3 is likely a read error. The chain is built from TRBV20-1 and TRBJ1-1, with D perhaps TRBD1 (5 bases). The CDR3 consists of 12 residues. V was pared by 2 bases and J by 11 bases, with 15 bases between. Germline V gene sequence: CDR1 DFQATT, CDR2 SNEGSKA (reference sequence). The chain's CDR3 is CSARSGLQGAFL. The CDR3 coding sequence is TGCAGTGCTAGATCGGGGCTTCAAGGCGCTTTCCTT.

The chain carries TRBV5-1 and TRBJ1-2, with D perhaps matching TRBD1 (6 bases). CDR1 and CDR2 (germline): SGHRS, YFSETQ. V was cut by 5 bases and J by 2 bases, with 10 bases left in between. This CDR3 is built from 13 residues. Written as DNA, the CDR3 is TGCGCCAGCAGTTACAGGGTGAACTATGGCTACACCTTC. Its protein product is CASSYRVNYGYTF.

In this sample, this clonotype turned up a few times. The chain recombines TRBV20-1 with TRBJ1-2; 8 positions match TRBD1. The CDR3 loop spans 14 amino acids. CDR1 is DFQATT and CDR2 is SNEGSKA in the germline V gene (reference sequence). V lost 1 base and J lost 3; bases outside the gene matches: 4. Here the CDR3 DNA reads TGCAGTGCTAGAGGGACAGGGATATACTATGGCTACACCTTC. Translation: CSARGTGIYYGYTF.

The sample holds many counts of this clonotype. The CDR3 loop is CSVEDRKGPEAFF. The CDR3 nucleotides read TGCAGCGTTGAAGATAGGAAGGGTCCCGAAGCTTTCTTT. The chain combines TRBV29-1 with TRBJ1-1; D uncertain. V shed 0 bases and J shed 8 bases, with 13 bases lying between them. This CDR3 region has 13 residues. Germline CDR1 SQVTM, CDR2 ANQGSEA.

The J gene is TRBJ2-1, the V gene TRBV5-1, with D unresolved. V gave up 5 bases and J gave up 0 bases, with 15 bases separating them. The germline gives CDR1 SGHRS, CDR2 YFSETQ. This CDR3 spans 16 amino acids. CDR3: CASRERLTSSYNEQFF. For the CDR3, the DNA is TGCGCCAGCAGGGAGCGACTCACAAGCTCCTACAATGAGCAGTTCTTC.

The chain combines TRBV5-5 with TRBJ2-7; D ambiguous. The CDR3 is 12 residues long. CDR1 and CDR2 from the germline V gene are SGHKS and YYEKEE (reference sequence). Trimming stripped 2 bases from V and 6 bases from J, with 9 bases between. CDR3 amino acids: CASSFDVGEQYF. The DNA of the CDR3 is TGTGCCAGCAGCTTCGACGTGGGCGAGCAGTACTTC.

V and J are TRBV5-1 and TRBJ2-3, with TRBD1 matching over 10 bases. In germline, CDR1 is SGHRS, CDR2 YFSETQ. The CDR3 extends over 15 amino acids. The J segment lost 5 bases and the V segment lost 4 bases, leaving 7 bases of the junction unmatched. This CDR3 reads CASSVDRGGIDTQYF. In DNA, the CDR3 is TGCGCCAGCAGCGTGGACAGGGGGGGGATAGATACGCAGTATTTT.

This clonotype was seen more than once but under ten times. CDR3 amino acids: CASSPGTTAYNEQFF. CDR3 sequence (DNA): TGCGCCAGCAGCCCCGGTACCACTGCCTACAATGAGCAGTTCTTC. The chain is built from TRBV4-1 and TRBJ2-1; D uncertain. The ends were cut back, 4 bases at V and 2 bases at J, with 12 bases in the middle. The CDR3 contains 15 residues. Germline lookup yields CDR1 MGHRA and CDR2 YSYEKL.

The chain carries TRBV10-3 and TRBJ1-1; 8 nucleotides line up with TRBD1. V shed 3 bases, J shed 1 base, and the junction held 10 bases outside the gene matches. From germline, CDR1 is ENHRY and CDR2 SYGVKD. The CDR3 has 17 amino acids. The DNA for the CDR3 is TGTGCCATCAGTGAACATAACAGGGGGAGACAGAACACTGAAGCTTTCTTT. Translated, it gives CAISEHNRGRQNTEAFF.